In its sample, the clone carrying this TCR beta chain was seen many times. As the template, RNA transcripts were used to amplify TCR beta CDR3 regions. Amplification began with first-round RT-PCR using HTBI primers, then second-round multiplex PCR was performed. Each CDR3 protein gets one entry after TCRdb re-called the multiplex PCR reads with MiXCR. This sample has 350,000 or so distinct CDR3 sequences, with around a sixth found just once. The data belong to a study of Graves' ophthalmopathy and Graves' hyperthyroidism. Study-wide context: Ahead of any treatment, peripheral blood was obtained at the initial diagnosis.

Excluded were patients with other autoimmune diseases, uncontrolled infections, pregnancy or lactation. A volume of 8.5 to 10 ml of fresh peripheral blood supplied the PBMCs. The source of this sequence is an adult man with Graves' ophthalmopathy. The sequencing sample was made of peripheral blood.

CDR3 nucleotide sequence: TGTGCCAGCAGTTTATCGTGGATGCATGGCTACACCTTC. It codes for CASSLSWMHGYTF. V and J are TRBV27 and TRBJ1-2; D call uncertain. Germline-derived CDR1 and CDR2 are MNHEY and SMNVEV (reference sequence). V was clipped by 0 bases and J by 6 bases, with 8 bases between them. The CDR3 consists of 13 residues.